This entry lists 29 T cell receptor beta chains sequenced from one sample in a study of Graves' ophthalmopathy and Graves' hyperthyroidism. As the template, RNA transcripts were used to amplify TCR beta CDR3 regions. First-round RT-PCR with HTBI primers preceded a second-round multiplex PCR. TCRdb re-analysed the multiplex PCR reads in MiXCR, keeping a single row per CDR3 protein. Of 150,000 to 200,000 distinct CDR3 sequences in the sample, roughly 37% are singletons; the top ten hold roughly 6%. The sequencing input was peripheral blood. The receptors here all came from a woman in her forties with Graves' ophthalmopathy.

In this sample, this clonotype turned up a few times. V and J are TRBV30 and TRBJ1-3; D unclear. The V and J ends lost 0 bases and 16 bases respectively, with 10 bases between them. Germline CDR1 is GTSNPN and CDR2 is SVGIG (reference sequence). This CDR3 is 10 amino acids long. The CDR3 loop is CAWSVGRPYF. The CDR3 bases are TGTGCCTGGAGTGTAGGTCGACCTTATTTT.

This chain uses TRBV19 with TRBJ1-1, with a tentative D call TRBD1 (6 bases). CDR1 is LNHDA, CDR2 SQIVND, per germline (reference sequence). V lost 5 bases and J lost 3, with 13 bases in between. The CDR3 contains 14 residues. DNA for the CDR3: TGTGCCAGTAGTCCTTGGGGGCAGGACACTGAAGCTTTCTTT. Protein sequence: CASSPWGQDTEAFF.

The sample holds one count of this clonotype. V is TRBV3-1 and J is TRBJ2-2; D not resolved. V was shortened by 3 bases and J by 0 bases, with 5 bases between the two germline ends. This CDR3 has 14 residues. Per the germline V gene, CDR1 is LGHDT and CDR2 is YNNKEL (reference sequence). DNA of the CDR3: TGTGCCAGCAGCCAGGCGGCGAACACCGGGGAGCTGTTTTTT. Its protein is CASSQAANTGELFF.

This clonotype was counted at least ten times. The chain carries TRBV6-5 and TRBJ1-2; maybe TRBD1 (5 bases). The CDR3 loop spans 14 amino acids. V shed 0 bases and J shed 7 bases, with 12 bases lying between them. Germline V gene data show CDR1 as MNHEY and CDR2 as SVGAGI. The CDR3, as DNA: TGTGCCAGCAGTTACTCGCAGGGAATAGGTGGCTACACCTTC. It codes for CASSYSQGIGGYTF.

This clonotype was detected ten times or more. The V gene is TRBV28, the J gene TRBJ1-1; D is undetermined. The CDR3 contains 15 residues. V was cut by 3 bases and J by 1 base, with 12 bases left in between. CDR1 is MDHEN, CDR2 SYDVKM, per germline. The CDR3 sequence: CASSFQGRRNTEAFF. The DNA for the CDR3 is TGTGCCAGCAGTTTTCAAGGCAGGAGGAACACTGAAGCTTTCTTT.

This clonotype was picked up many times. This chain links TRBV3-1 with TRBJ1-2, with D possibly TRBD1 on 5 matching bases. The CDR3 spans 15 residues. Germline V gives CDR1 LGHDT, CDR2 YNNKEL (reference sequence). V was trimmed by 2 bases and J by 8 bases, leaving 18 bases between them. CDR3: CASSQLRGGWSGYTF. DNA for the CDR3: TGTGCCAGCAGCCAACTGAGGGGAGGATGGAGCGGCTACACCTTC.

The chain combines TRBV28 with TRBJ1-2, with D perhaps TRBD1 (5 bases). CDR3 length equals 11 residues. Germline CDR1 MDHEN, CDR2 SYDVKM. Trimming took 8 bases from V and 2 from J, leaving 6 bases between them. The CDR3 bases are TGTGCCAGCGGGACCAACTATGGCTACACCTTC. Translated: CASGTNYGYTF.

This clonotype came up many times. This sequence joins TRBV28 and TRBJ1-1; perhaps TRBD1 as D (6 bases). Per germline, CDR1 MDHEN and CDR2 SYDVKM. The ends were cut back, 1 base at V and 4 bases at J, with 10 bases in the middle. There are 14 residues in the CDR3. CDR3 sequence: CASSLSGAGTEAFF. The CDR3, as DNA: TGTGCCAGCAGTTTATCAGGGGCGGGCACTGAAGCTTTCTTT.

The CDR3: CASSFGLERYEQYF. As DNA, the CDR3 is TGTGCCAGCAGCTTTGGACTAGAAAGATACGAGCAGTACTTC. This chain links TRBV7-2 with TRBJ2-7; TRBD2 aligns across 7 bases. The trim removed 3 bases at V and 4 bases at J, leaving 6 bases unmatched. Looked up from germline, CDR1 is SGHTA and CDR2 is FQGNSA. The CDR3 covers 14 residues.

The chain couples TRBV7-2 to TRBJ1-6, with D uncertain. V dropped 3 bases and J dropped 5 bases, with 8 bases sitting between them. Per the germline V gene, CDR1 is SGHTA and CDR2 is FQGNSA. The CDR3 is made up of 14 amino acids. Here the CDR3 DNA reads TGTGCCAGCAGCTTCGACACAAATAATTCACCCCTCCACTTT. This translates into CASSFDTNNSPLHF.

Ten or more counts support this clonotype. CDR3 region: CASSEVDIEAFF. In nucleotides, the CDR3 is TGTGCCAGCAGTGAGGTGGACATTGAAGCTTTCTTT. The chain carries TRBV28 and TRBJ1-1; D possibly corresponds to TRBD1 (5 bases). The germline V gene encodes CDR1 MDHEN and CDR2 SYDVKM. The CDR3 runs to 12 residues. V was clipped by 5 bases and J by 7 bases, with 11 bases between them.

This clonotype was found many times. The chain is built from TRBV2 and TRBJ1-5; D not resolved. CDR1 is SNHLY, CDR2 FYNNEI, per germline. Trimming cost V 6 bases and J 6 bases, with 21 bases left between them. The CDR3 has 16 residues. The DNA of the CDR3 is TGTGCCAGCAGCGGAGACGGAGACTACCGCGTTCAGCCCCAGCATTTT. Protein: CASSGDGDYRVQPQHF.

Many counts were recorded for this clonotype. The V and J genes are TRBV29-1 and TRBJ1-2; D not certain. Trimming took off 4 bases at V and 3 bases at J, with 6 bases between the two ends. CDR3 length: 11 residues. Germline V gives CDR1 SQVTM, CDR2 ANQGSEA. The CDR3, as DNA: TGCAGCGTTGGGGCAGACTATGGCTACACCTTC. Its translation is CSVGADYGYTF.

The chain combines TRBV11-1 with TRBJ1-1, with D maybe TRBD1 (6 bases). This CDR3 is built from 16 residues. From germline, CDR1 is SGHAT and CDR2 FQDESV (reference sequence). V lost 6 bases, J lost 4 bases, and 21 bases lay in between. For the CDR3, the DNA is TGTGCCAGCAGGCAAAACGGTGGGGGCGCGAGCACTGAAGCTTTCTTT. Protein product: CASRQNGGGASTEAFF.

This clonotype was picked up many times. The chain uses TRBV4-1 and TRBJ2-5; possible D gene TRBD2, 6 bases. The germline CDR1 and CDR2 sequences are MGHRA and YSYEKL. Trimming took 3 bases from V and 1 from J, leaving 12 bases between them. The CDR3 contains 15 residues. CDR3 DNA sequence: TGCGCCAGCAGCCAGGCCCGTAGCGGCCAAGAGACCCAGTACTTC. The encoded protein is CASSQARSGQETQYF.

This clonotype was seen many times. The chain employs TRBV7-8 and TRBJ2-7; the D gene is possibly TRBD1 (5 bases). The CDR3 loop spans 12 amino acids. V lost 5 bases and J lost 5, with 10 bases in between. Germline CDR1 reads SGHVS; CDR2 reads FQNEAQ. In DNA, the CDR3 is TGTGCCAGCAGCCCGAACAGGAACGAGCAGTACTTC. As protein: CASSPNRNEQYF.

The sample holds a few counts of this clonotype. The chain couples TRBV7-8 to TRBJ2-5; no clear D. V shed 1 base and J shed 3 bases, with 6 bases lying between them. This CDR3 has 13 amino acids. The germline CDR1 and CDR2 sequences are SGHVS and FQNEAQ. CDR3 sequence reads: CASSLVIEETQYF. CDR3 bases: TGTGCCAGCAGCTTAGTGATAGAAGAGACCCAGTACTTC.

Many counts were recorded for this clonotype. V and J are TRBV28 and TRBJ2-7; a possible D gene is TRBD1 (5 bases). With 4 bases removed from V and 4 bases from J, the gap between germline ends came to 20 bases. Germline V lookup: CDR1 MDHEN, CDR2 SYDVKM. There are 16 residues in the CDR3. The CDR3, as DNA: TGTGCCAGCAGTTCTCTAAAGGGGTCAAGCCTTTACGAGCAGTACTTC. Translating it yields CASSSLKGSSLYEQYF.

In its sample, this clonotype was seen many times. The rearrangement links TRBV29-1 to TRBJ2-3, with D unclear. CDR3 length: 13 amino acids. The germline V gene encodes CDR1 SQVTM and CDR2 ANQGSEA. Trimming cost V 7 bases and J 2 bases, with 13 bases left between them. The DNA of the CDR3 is TGCAGCGCAAAAAATTGGGCCACAGATACGCAGTATTTT. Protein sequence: CSAKNWATDTQYF.

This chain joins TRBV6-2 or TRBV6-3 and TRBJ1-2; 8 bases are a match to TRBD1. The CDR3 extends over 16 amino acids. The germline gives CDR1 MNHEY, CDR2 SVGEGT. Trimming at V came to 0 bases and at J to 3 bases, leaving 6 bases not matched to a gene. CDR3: CASSYSRQGMDYGYTF. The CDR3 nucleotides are TGTGCCAGCAGTTACTCGAGACAGGGGATGGACTATGGCTACACCTTC.

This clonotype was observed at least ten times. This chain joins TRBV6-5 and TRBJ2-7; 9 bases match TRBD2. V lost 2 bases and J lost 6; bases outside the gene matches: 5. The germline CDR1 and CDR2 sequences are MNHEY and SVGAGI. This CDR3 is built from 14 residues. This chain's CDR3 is CASSYQGLASEQYF. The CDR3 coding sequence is TGTGCCAGCAGTTACCAGGGACTAGCCTCCGAGCAGTACTTC.

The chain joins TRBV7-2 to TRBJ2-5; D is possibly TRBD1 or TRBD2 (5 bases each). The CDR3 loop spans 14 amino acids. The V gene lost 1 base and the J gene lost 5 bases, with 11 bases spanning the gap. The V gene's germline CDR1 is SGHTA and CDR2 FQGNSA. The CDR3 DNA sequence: TGTGCCAGCAGCTTAGGATGGGGCGGGGAGACCCAGTACTTC. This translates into CASSLGWGGETQYF.

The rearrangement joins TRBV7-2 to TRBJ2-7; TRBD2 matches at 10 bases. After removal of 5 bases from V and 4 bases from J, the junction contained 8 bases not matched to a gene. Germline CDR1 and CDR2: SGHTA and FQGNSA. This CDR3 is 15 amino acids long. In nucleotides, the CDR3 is TGTGCCAGCAGCCCCCTTGTAGCGGGAGGATACGAGCAGTACTTC. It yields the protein CASSPLVAGGYEQYF. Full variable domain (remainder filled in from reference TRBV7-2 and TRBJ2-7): GAGVSQSPSNKVTEKGKDVELRCDPISGHTALYWYRQSLGQGLEFLIYFQGNSAPDKSGLPSDRFSAERTGGSVSTLTIQRTQQEDSAVYLCASSPLVAGGYEQYFGPGTRLTVT.

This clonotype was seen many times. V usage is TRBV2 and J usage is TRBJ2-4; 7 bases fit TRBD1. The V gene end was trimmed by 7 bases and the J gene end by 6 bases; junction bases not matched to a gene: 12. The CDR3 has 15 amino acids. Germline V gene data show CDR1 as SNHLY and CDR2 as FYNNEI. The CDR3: CASTQQGTKGNIQYF. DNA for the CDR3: TGTGCCAGCACTCAACAGGGGACCAAGGGAAACATTCAGTACTTC.

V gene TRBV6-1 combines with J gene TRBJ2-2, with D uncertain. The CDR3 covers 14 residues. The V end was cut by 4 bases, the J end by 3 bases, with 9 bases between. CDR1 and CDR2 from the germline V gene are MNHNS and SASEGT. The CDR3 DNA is TGTGCCAGCAGTGTTAACAGATACACCGGGGAGCTGTTTTTT. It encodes CASSVNRYTGELFF.

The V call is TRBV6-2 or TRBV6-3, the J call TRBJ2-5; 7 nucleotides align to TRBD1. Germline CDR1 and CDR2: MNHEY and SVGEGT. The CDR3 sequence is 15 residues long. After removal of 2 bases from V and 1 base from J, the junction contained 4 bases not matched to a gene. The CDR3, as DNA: TGTGCCAGCAGTTACCCCGGGACAGTCCAAGAGACCCAGTACTTC. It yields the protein CASSYPGTVQETQYF.

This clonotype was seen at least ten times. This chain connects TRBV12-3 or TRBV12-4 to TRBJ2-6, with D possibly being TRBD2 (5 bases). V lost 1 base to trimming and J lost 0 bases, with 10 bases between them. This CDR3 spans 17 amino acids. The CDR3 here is CASSLGRGSSGANVLTF. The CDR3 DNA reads TGTGCCAGCAGTTTAGGGCGCGGGTCCTCTGGGGCCAACGTCCTGACTTTC.

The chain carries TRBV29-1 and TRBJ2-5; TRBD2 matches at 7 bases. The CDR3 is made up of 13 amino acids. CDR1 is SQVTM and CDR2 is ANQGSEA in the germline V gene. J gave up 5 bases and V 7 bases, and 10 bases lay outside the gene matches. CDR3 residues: CSGIAGPGETQYF. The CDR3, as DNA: TGCAGCGGCATAGCGGGCCCCGGGGAGACCCAGTACTTC.

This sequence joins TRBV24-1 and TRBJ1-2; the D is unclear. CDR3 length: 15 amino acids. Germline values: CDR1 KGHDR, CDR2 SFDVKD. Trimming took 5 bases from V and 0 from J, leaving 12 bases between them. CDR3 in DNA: TGTGCCACCAGTGCATCGGCAGAAGCTAACTATGGCTACACCTTC. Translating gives CATSASAEANYGYTF.